This T cell receptor (beta chain) was sequenced in a study of blood T cell repertoires in COVID-19. Original data processing: Reference gene primer amplification yielded estimated nucleated cell counts. TCRdb's table, derived via immunoSEQ multiplex PCR, lists solely in-frame clones and lacks some. Clone size and the V and J calls come from that table; the DNA yielded D and trimming. Here the sample spans 180,000 or so clones, 80% to 90% being singletons. The CDR3 is made up of 16 amino acids. Germline V CDR1 and CDR2: ENHRY, SYGVKD. J lost 5 bases, V lost 8 bases, and 15 bases had no gene match. The origin of this receptor is a man aged 55 to 69 with acute or convalescent COVID-19. The sample comprised peripheral blood. This chain links TRBV10-3 with TRBJ2-5; 9 nucleotides match TRBD2. The CDR3 sequence is CAIGLNKREVGETQYF. The CDR3, as DNA: TGTGCCATCGGGCTTAATAAGCGGGAGGTGGGGGAGACCCAGTACTTC.